This T cell receptor (beta chain) was identified in a study of T cell responses to AZD1222 COVID-19 vaccine. CDR1 is MDHEN and CDR2 is SYDVKM in the germline V gene. The germline V and J ends were trimmed by 9 bases and 5 bases, with 5 bases remaining between them. The CDR3 is made up of 10 amino acids. In this sample, this clone turned up once. Data came from immunoSEQ multiplex PCR; TCRdb stores just in-frame clones and leaves some out. In the table there are 140,000 to 150,000 clones, around four fifths of which are singletons. The receptor was isolated from an adult in good health. The rearrangement joins TRBV28 to TRBJ1-5; D remains ambiguous. Sequenced material: peripheral blood, taken on day 0 of MenACWY control vaccination. CDR3 DNA sequence: TGTGCCAGTCACTATCAGCCCCAGCATTTT. It is translated as CASHYQPQHF.